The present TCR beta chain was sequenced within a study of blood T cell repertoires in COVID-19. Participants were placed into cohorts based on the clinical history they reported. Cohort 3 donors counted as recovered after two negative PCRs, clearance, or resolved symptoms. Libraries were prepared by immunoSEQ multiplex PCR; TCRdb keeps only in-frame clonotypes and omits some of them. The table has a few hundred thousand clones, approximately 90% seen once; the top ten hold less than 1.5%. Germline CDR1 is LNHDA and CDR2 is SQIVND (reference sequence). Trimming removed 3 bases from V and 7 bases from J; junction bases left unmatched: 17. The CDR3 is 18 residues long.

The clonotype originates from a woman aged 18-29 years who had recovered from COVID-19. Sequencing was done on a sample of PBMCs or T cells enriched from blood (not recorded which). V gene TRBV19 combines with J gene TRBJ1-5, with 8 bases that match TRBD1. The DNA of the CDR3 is TGTGCCAGTAGTATCTCTAGGACAGGGCAAGGTGTTAGCCAGCCCCAGCATTTT. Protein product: CASSISRTGQGVSQPQHF.